This TCR beta chain was identified in a study of blood T cell repertoires in COVID-19. Germline V gene lookup returns CDR1 SGHTA and CDR2 FQGNSA. The V gene lost 3 bases and the J gene lost 4 bases, with 10 bases spanning the gap. The CDR3 totals 14 residues. Using immunoSEQ multiplex PCR, the repertoire was profiled, and TCRdb retains in-frame clones only, with some absent. Of some 670,000 clones in the sample, about 87% are singletons; the top ten hold approximately 0.3%. The rearrangement links TRBV7-2 to TRBJ1-5; D remains ambiguous. Sequenced material: peripheral blood. This receptor was taken from a woman between 18 and 29 years old with acute or convalescent COVID-19. The chain's CDR3 is CASSFANRNQPQHF. The CDR3 DNA follows: TGTGCCAGCAGCTTTGCGAATCGGAATCAGCCCCAGCATTTT.